The 18 T cell receptor beta chains below all came from one sample that was sequenced in a study of blood T cell repertoires in COVID-19. Clones were read by immunoSEQ multiplex PCR, and TCRdb kept only the in-frame ones, dropping some. The table shows fewer than 250,000 clones, with around 90% occurring only once. Sequences were obtained from PBMCs or T cells enriched from blood (not recorded which). The receptor set was obtained from a woman in her twenties or thirties with acute COVID-19.

This rearrangement joins TRBV6-4 to TRBJ2-7; D is ambiguous. The CDR3 sequence is 15 residues long. Trimming removed 3 bases at V and 2 bases at J, with 14 bases between. Germline V gene data show CDR1 as MRHNA and CDR2 as SNTAGT. The CDR3 loop reads CASSEGSRYPYEQYF. The CDR3 coding sequence is TGTGCCAGCAGTGAAGGCTCCAGGTATCCCTACGAGCAGTACTTC.

The rearrangement joins TRBV5-1 to TRBJ1-4, with 7 bases that match TRBD1. CDR1 SGHRS and CDR2 YFSETQ come from the germline V gene. The length of the CDR3 is 14 residues. V was pared by 3 bases and J by 6 bases, with 5 bases of the junction left unmatched. Here the CDR3 reads CASSSGQLYEKLFF. The CDR3 DNA follows: TGCGCCAGCAGCTCGGGACAGCTGTATGAAAAACTGTTTTTT.

The CDR3 region has the DNA TGTGCCAGCAGTTACCCAAACGACAGGAACACTGAAGCTTTCTTT. Its protein is CASSYPNDRNTEAFF. The gene calls are TRBV6-2 or TRBV6-3 and TRBJ1-1; D may be TRBD1 (5 bases). This CDR3 has 15 residues. Germline lookup yields CDR1 MNHEY and CDR2 SVGEGT. The germline V and J ends were trimmed by 2 bases and 1 base, with 11 bases remaining between them.

The rearrangement uses TRBV6-5 and TRBJ2-7; 7 bases align to TRBD1. The CDR3 covers 15 residues. V lost 6 bases to trimming and J lost 2 bases; unmatched junction nucleotides: 10. Germline values: CDR1 MNHEY, CDR2 SVGAGI. The CDR3 bases are TGTGCCAGCAGGAAGGACAGGCTTCATCCCTACGAGCAGTACTTC. This codes for CASRKDRLHPYEQYF.

The rearrangement uses TRBV28 and TRBJ1-2; 12 nucleotides align to TRBD1. The trim removed 5 bases at V and 7 bases at J, leaving 11 bases unmatched. The CDR3 consists of 16 residues. The germline CDR1 and CDR2 sequences are MDHEN and SYDVKM. Written as DNA, the CDR3 is TGTGCCAGCAGTCCGAAAGGGACAGGGGGCCTGCGTGGCTACACCTTC. It translates to CASSPKGTGGLRGYTF.

The rearrangement links TRBV25-1 to TRBJ1-2; D is perhaps TRBD1 (5 bases). Germline V gene data show CDR1 as MGHDK and CDR2 as SYGVNS. Trimming pared 0 bases from V and 0 bases from J, leaving 8 bases between. The length of the CDR3 is 15 residues. As DNA, the CDR3 is TGTGCCAGCAGTGAATACGGGGGAGCTAACTATGGCTACACCTTC. Protein product: CASSEYGGANYGYTF.

Comments on this clone: This same CDR3 is encoded by further DNA sequences in the sample. This rearrangement joins TRBV7-9 to TRBJ1-5; D perhaps matches TRBD1 (5 bases). CDR3 size: 14 residues. Germline CDR1 and CDR2: SEHNR and FQNEAQ (reference sequence). V was clipped by 3 bases and J by 7 bases, with 13 bases between them. In DNA form, the CDR3 reads TGTGCCAGCAGCTTGGGAGGGGAAGGGCAGCCCCAGCATTTT. Translating it yields CASSLGGEGQPQHF. Based on the CDR3 plus reference TRBV7-9 and TRBJ1-5, the full variable domain is DTGVSQNPRHKITKRGQNVTFRCDPISEHNRLYWYRQTLGQGPEFLTYFQNEAQLEKSRLLSDRFSAERPKGSFSTLEIQRTEQGDSAMYLCASSLGGEGQPQHFGDGTRLSIL.

This clone was detected once. The chain recombines TRBV11-2 with TRBJ1-4; the D gene is possibly TRBD1 (5 bases). Germline loops: CDR1 SGHAT, CDR2 FQNNGV. V was cut by 6 bases and J by 10 bases, with 12 bases left in between. The CDR3 spans 12 residues. CDR3: CASRAFGGKLFF. The CDR3 DNA is TGTGCCAGCAGGGCATTCGGGGGAAAACTGTTTTTT.

This clone was detected a few times. V and J are TRBV28 and TRBJ1-6; no clear D gene. Per germline, CDR1 MDHEN and CDR2 SYDVKM. The V end lost 6 bases, the J end lost 8 bases, and 5 bases lay between the germline ends. The CDR3 loop spans 11 amino acids. CDR3 nucleotide sequence: TGTGCCAGCAGCCAGTATTCACCCCTCCACTTT. The encoded protein is CASSQYSPLHF. Full variable domain (rest looked up from reference TRBV28 and TRBJ1-6): DVKVTQSSRYLVKRTGEKVFLECVQDMDHENMFWYRQDPGLGLRLIYFSYDVKMKEKGDIPEGYSVSREKKERFSLILESASTNQTSMYLCASSQYSPLHFGNGTRLTVT.

The chain links TRBV3-1 (or the pseudogene TRBV3-2) to TRBJ1-4; possible D gene TRBD1, 5 bases. Trimming took 4 bases from V and 0 from J, leaving 24 bases between them. Per the germline V gene, CDR1 is LGHDT and CDR2 is YNNKEL (reference sequence). The CDR3 is 20 amino acids. CDR3 DNA: TGTGCCAGCAGCCCAATTAAATACTCGGGACTTTTAACAACTAATGAAAAACTGTTTTTT. Its protein is CASSPIKYSGLLTTNEKLFF.

This chain joins TRBV5-1 and TRBJ1-4; D not certain. Germline V lookup: CDR1 SGHRS, CDR2 YFSETQ. V was cut by 6 bases and J by 7 bases, with 13 bases left in between. The CDR3 has 13 residues. The CDR3 DNA sequence: TGCGCCAGCAAGAACAGTCTGAGTGAAAAACTGTTTTTT. Its translation is CASKNSLSEKLFF.

This clone was observed a few times. V gene TRBV5-1 combines with J gene TRBJ1-5; 8 bases map to TRBD1. The junction had 4 bases not matched to a gene; V was cut back by 0 bases and J by 5 bases. The CDR3 loop spans 15 amino acids. Germline CDR1 is SGHRS and CDR2 is YFSETQ. DNA for the CDR3: TGCGCCAGCAGCTTGGAATCAGGGGGCCATCAGCCCCAGCATTTT. Translating gives CASSLESGGHQPQHF.

In DNA form, the CDR3 reads TGTGCCAGCAGTTTATCTATCCCGGGACTGGAAGGCTACACCTTC. Its protein is CASSLSIPGLEGYTF. This chain links TRBV27 with TRBJ1-2, with D possibly matching TRBD1 (5 bases). CDR1 is MNHEY and CDR2 is SMNVEV in the germline V gene (reference sequence). V dropped 0 bases and J dropped 8 bases, with 16 bases sitting between them. The CDR3 has 15 residues.

The chain couples TRBV10-3 to TRBJ2-3, with TRBD2 matching over 9 bases. This CDR3 contains 16 residues. Germline V gene sequence: CDR1 ENHRY, CDR2 SYGVKD. The ends lost 6 bases at V and 5 bases at J; junction bases unmatched: 12. The CDR3 bases are TGTGCCATCAGGGAGCGGGGGGCCCATCGGGGAGATACGCAGTATTTT. Its protein is CAIRERGAHRGDTQYF.

This clone is a singleton in its sample. The gene calls are TRBV27 and TRBJ1-1; the D gene is possibly TRBD1 (6 bases). The CDR3 contains 13 residues. Per the germline V gene, CDR1 is MNHEY and CDR2 is SMNVEV (reference sequence). Trimming pared 7 bases from V and 1 base from J, leaving 10 bases between. The CDR3 loop reads CASTPTGNTEAFF. In DNA form, the CDR3 reads TGTGCCAGCACCCCGACAGGGAACACTGAAGCTTTCTTT.

This clone was seen only once. The chain combines TRBV30 with TRBJ1-2; TRBD1 matches 10 bases. The germline gives CDR1 GTSNPN, CDR2 SVGIG (reference sequence). Trimming took 3 bases from V and 0 from J; bases not matched to a gene: 10. There are 17 residues in the CDR3. CDR3 sequence: CAWRLGTGDLANYGYTF. DNA for the CDR3: TGTGCCTGGAGACTCGGGACAGGGGACCTAGCTAACTATGGCTACACCTTC.

The chain links TRBV5-1 to TRBJ1-2; 7 nucleotides agree with TRBD1. With V trimmed by 4 bases and J by 3 bases, 9 bases remained unmatched. Germline CDR1 reads SGHRS; CDR2 reads YFSETQ. The CDR3 is made up of 15 amino acids. CDR3 sequence: CASSLNPGQYYGYTF. Here the CDR3 DNA reads TGCGCCAGCAGCCTCAATCCGGGACAGTACTATGGCTACACCTTC.

CDR3 DNA sequence: TGCGCCAGCAGCCAAGTCGGTGGGAGCACTGAAGCTTTCTTT. It yields the protein CASSQVGGSTEAFF. This sequence joins TRBV4-1 and TRBJ1-1; D gene uncertain. The length of the CDR3 is 14 residues. The germline V gene encodes CDR1 MGHRA and CDR2 YSYEKL. Trimming took 1 base from V and 4 from J, leaving 10 bases between them.